One sample yielded the 9 T cell receptor beta chains listed below, sequenced in a study of PD-1 blockade in classical Hodgkin lymphoma (dated by TCRdb to 2018 to 2021). Sample time point, as interpreted from the label and publication: newly diagnosed, previously untreated cHL patient sample. A Miltenyi CD4+ T cell isolation kit was used for magnetic negative selection to purify CD4+ T cells from thawed PBMCs. Libraries came from the immunoSEQ multiplex PCR assay. In its TCRdb copy, this immuneACCESS table keeps in-frame sequences only and misses some clones. Where compared with another copy, unresolved V genes explain less than half of these, and the others have no known cause. This sample is represented by under 40,000 clones; about 88% of them were singletons. The biggest ten clones account for roughly 1.2% of the sample. Specimen: CD4+ T cells from blood. The receptors were sampled from a human donor with classical Hodgkin lymphoma.

The table lists this clone with a few counts. This chain connects TRBV2 to TRBJ1-2; TRBD1 matches 10 bases. CDR3 length: 13 residues. CDR1 is SNHLY and CDR2 is FYNNEI in the germline V gene. The junction had 6 bases not matched to a gene; V was cut back by 6 bases and J by 8 bases. The CDR3 DNA sequence: TGTGCCAGCAGCAAGACAGGGGGCGCCGGCTACACCTTC. Encoded protein: CASSKTGGAGYTF.

This chain connects TRBV18 to TRBJ1-1; perhaps TRBD1 as D (5 bases). Trimming pared 3 bases from V and 4 bases from J, leaving 12 bases between. The CDR3 is 14 residues long. CDR1 KGHSH and CDR2 LQKENI come from the germline V gene. The CDR3 loop reads CASSPRGSATEAFF. As DNA, the CDR3 is TGTGCCAGCTCACCGAGGGGTTCGGCCACTGAAGCTTTCTTT.

The chain uses TRBV5-1 and TRBJ2-1; 11 bases are shared with TRBD1. In germline, CDR1 is SGHRS, CDR2 YFSETQ. The length of the CDR3 is 15 residues. After removal of 4 bases from V and 6 bases from J, the junction contained 6 bases not matched to a gene. The CDR3 sequence: CASSPVGQGGNEQFF. The DNA of the CDR3 is TGCGCCAGCAGCCCCGTGGGACAGGGGGGCAATGAGCAGTTCTTC.

The chain couples TRBV18 to TRBJ1-2, with D possibly matching TRBD1 (5 bases). The CDR3 is 18 residues long. V shed 0 bases and J shed 5 bases, with 22 bases lying between them. Germline loops: CDR1 KGHSH, CDR2 LQKENI. DNA for the CDR3: TGTGCCAGCTCACCACCGGCAGCAGGGAATAGAATTTGGTATGGCTACACCTTC. Its translation: CASSPPAAGNRIWYGYTF.

This rearrangement joins TRBV19 to TRBJ1-2; TRBD1 is a possible D gene (5 bases). The CDR3 runs to 14 residues. V dropped 4 bases and J dropped 4 bases, with 13 bases sitting between them. Per germline, CDR1 LNHDA and CDR2 SQIVND (reference sequence). The CDR3 DNA reads TGTGCCAGTAGTAAGGAGGGGCGCATCTATGGCTACACCTTC. It codes for CASSKEGRIYGYTF.

CDR3 amino acids: CASSPSGRADTGELFF. The CDR3 DNA reads TGTGCCAGCTCACCGAGCGGGAGGGCCGACACCGGGGAGCTGTTTTTT. The chain couples TRBV18 to TRBJ2-2, with 10 bases aligning to TRBD2. The CDR3 length is 16 residues. CDR1 and CDR2 (germline): KGHSH, LQKENI. J lost 3 bases, V lost 3 bases, and 4 bases had no gene match.

The chain links TRBV7-2 to TRBJ2-3; D not resolved. The V gene's germline CDR1 is SGHTA and CDR2 FQGNSA. The CDR3 contains 12 residues. V was pared by 5 bases and J by 6 bases, with 9 bases between. CDR3 DNA: TGTGCCAGCAGCCCCAGTGTGGATACGCAGTATTTT. Residues: CASSPSVDTQYF. The whole variable domain, filled in from reference TRBV7-2 and TRBJ2-3, reads GAGVSQSPSNKVTEKGKDVELRCDPISGHTALYWYRQSLGQGLEFLIYFQGNSAPDKSGLPSDRFSAERTGGSVSTLTIQRTQQEDSAVYLCASSPSVDTQYFGPGTRLTVL.

V gene TRBV7-9 combines with J gene TRBJ2-3, with D hard to call. The V and J ends lost 4 bases and 0 bases respectively, with 14 bases between them. The length of the CDR3 is 16 residues. Germline-derived CDR1 and CDR2 are SEHNR and FQNEAQ (reference sequence). The CDR3 region is CASSSPLGVSTDTQYF. The CDR3 coding sequence is TGTGCCAGCAGCTCCCCCCTTGGAGTCAGCACAGATACGCAGTATTTT.

V is TRBV2 and J is TRBJ2-1; no clear D gene. The CDR3 is made up of 11 amino acids. V gave up 6 bases and J gave up 4 bases, with 4 bases separating them. Germline assignment: CDR1 SNHLY and CDR2 FYNNEI. The CDR3 loop reads CASRQYNEQFF. CDR3 coding DNA: TGTGCCAGCAGACAGTACAATGAGCAGTTCTTC.